Below, 11 T cell receptor beta chains from the same sample are listed, as sequenced in a study of blood T cell repertoires in COVID-19. Measured with immunoSEQ multiplex PCR; TCRdb has only the in-frame clones, and not every one. The table lists 200,000 to 300,000 clones, roughly 80% of them singletons. Sequenced sample: peripheral blood. The receptors come from an elderly man with acute or convalescent COVID-19.

The chain is built from TRBV4-2 and TRBJ2-7, with a possible D match to TRBD2 (5 bases). V was cut by 1 base and J by 4 bases, with 11 bases left in between. Germline V gene data show CDR1 as LGHNA and CDR2 as YNFKEQ. This CDR3 has 14 residues. CDR3 region: CASSQGRGLYEQYF. CDR3 sequence (DNA): TGTGCCAGCAGCCAAGGGCGAGGACTTTACGAGCAGTACTTC.

This clone was picked up a small number of times. The J gene is TRBJ2-7, the V gene TRBV19; a weak D match, TRBD1 (5 bases). Between the trimmed V and J ends, which lost 4 bases and 6 bases, there was a span of 16 bases. This CDR3 has 14 residues. Looked up from germline, CDR1 is LNHDA and CDR2 is SQIVND (reference sequence). The CDR3 spells CASSSLLTVVEQYF. The CDR3 nucleotides read TGTGCCAGTAGTAGCTTACTGACAGTTGTCGAGCAGTACTTC.

The chain has TRBV19 and TRBJ1-6; D possibly corresponds to TRBD1 (5 bases). Trimming took 5 bases from V and 7 from J, leaving 12 bases between them. Per the germline V gene, CDR1 is LNHDA and CDR2 is SQIVND (reference sequence). This CDR3 has 14 residues. Here the CDR3 reads CASSYWGTNSPLHF. As DNA, the CDR3 is TGTGCCAGTAGTTATTGGGGCACAAATTCACCCCTCCACTTT. The full variable domain, rest sourced from reference TRBV19 and TRBJ1-6, is DGGITQSPKYLFRKEGQNVTLSCEQNLNHDAMYWYRQDPGQGLRLIYYSQIVNDFQKGDIAEGYSVSREKKESFPLTVTSAQKNPTAFYLCASSYWGTNSPLHFGNGTRLTVT.

This rearrangement joins TRBV9 to TRBJ2-1; D remains unclear. Trimming removed 2 bases at V and 0 bases at J, with 9 bases between. CDR3 length: 15 residues. Germline V gene data show CDR1 as SGDLS and CDR2 as YYNGEE. The CDR3 region is CASSVTGLSYNEQFF. As DNA, the CDR3 is TGTGCCAGCAGCGTCACGGGTCTCTCCTACAATGAGCAGTTCTTC.

CDR3 amino acids: CASSQSDRKHYGYTF. In DNA, the CDR3 is TGTGCCAGCAGCCAATCCGACAGGAAACACTATGGCTACACCTTC. This rearrangement joins TRBV3-1 (or the pseudogene TRBV3-2) to TRBJ1-2; a possible D gene is TRBD1 (6 bases). The CDR3 is 15 amino acids. The germline V gene encodes CDR1 LGHDT and CDR2 YNNKEL (reference sequence). Trimming cost V 2 bases and J 3 bases, with 13 bases left between them.

This sequence joins TRBV7-9 and TRBJ1-2; 9 bases are a match to TRBD1. V lost 7 bases, J lost 3 bases, and 6 bases stayed unmatched. CDR3 length equals 14 residues. Germline-derived CDR1 and CDR2 are SEHNR and FQNEAQ (reference sequence). This chain's CDR3 is CASKGQGRYYGYTF. Here the CDR3 DNA reads TGTGCCAGCAAGGGACAGGGTCGATACTATGGCTACACCTTC. Based on the CDR3 plus reference TRBV7-9 and TRBJ1-2, the full variable domain is DTGVSQNPRHKITKRGQNVTFRCDPISEHNRLYWYRQTLGQGPEFLTYFQNEAQLEKSRLLSDRFSAERPKGSFSTLEIQRTEQGDSAMYLCASKGQGRYYGYTFGSGTRLTVV.

This sequence joins TRBV5-8 and TRBJ1-4; unclear D gene. Trimming pared 6 bases from V and 8 bases from J, leaving 17 bases between. The CDR3 loop spans 14 amino acids. The germline gives CDR1 SGHTS, CDR2 YDEGEE. CDR3 in DNA: TGTGCCAGCACCTTATATTTGTACAAAGAAAAACTGTTTTTT. It specifies CASTLYLYKEKLFF.

This chain links TRBV6-8 with TRBJ1-2; D remains unclear. Germline CDR1 reads MNHGY; CDR2 reads SAAAGT. The CDR3 has 12 residues. Between the trimmed V and J ends, which lost 7 bases and 0 bases, there was a span of 6 bases. Written as DNA, the CDR3 is TGTGCCAGCACCCGGTCTAACTATGGCTACACCTTC. It encodes CASTRSNYGYTF.

The chain carries TRBV28 and TRBJ1-1; D call uncertain. Germline-derived CDR1 and CDR2 are MDHEN and SYDVKM. The CDR3 has 13 amino acids. Trimming cost V 6 bases and J 3 bases, with 11 bases left between them. CDR3 residues: CASSPQTYTEAFF. CDR3 nucleotides: TGTGCCAGCAGCCCACAGACATACACTGAAGCTTTCTTT. The full variable domain, completed using reference TRBV28 and TRBJ1-1, is DVKVTQSSRYLVKRTGEKVFLECVQDMDHENMFWYRQDPGLGLRLIYFSYDVKMKEKGDIPEGYSVSREKKERFSLILESASTNQTSMYLCASSPQTYTEAFFGQGTRLTVV.

This clone was seen only a few times. The V call is TRBV2, the J call TRBJ1-5; D gene uncertain. Between the trimmed V and J ends, which lost 4 bases and 7 bases, there was a span of 11 bases. This CDR3 is 13 amino acids long. The V gene's germline CDR1 is SNHLY and CDR2 FYNNEI. In DNA, the CDR3 is TGTGCCAGCAGTGCCCGCAGATTCCAGCCCCAGCATTTT. As protein: CASSARRFQPQHF.

This clone has only one observation. The chain combines TRBV29-1 with TRBJ2-7, with TRBD1 matching over 10 bases. This CDR3 comprises 14 residues. Germline V gene lookup returns CDR1 SQVTM and CDR2 ANQGSEA. The V segment lost 7 bases and the J segment 0 bases; nucleotides outside the gene matches: 6. The CDR3 sequence: CSAGTGAFSYEQYF. For the CDR3, the DNA is TGCAGCGCTGGGACAGGGGCCTTCTCCTACGAGCAGTACTTC.